This T cell receptor (beta chain) was recorded in a study of PD-L1 blockade in urothelial cancer. Overall study: Most of the roughly 29 patients were men whose urothelial cancer was bladder-origin.

TCRdb keeps only in-frame clones here, not all; method: immunoSEQ multiplex PCR. The sample has 85,000 to 95,000 clones, around 91% seen once. Indicated time point: pretreatment peripheral blood. The germline V gene has CDR1 LGHNA and CDR2 YNFKEQ. This CDR3 is 16 amino acids long. V dropped 0 bases and J dropped 4 bases, with 15 bases sitting between them. Points from the study as a whole: Tumor-associated clones in the blood of durable-benefit patients grew more at 3 weeks. Lower pretreatment blood TCR clonality, under the median, predicted better survival, researchers reported.

Points on this clone: Its antigen is currently unknown.

This clonotype originated in a man aged 55 to 70 with urothelial cancer. This chain connects TRBV4-2 to TRBJ1-2; D possibly corresponds to TRBD1 (6 bases). The specimen comprised PBMCs, sampled around atezolizumab (anti-PD-L1) treatment. CDR3 protein: CASSQEGGGETYGYTF. The CDR3 DNA sequence: TGTGCCAGCAGCCAAGAGGGAGGGGGTGAGACCTATGGCTACACCTTC.